This TCR beta chain came from a study of cytomegalovirus exposure and HLA in healthy donors. Study results and caveats: Several V segments, TRBV6-2 and TRBV6-3 among them, could not be told apart and were dropped.

This CDR3 contains 13 residues. Trimming took off 8 bases at V and 5 bases at J, with 14 bases between the two ends. Germline values: CDR1 MDHEN, CDR2 SYDVKM. With respect to this clone: Antigen: not known.

The primer mix had 60 Vbeta and 13 Jbeta primers. Sequencing used immunoSEQ multiplex PCR; TCRdb keeps in-frame clones, though not all of them. The sample holds some 100,000 clones, approximately 73% seen once. The specimen sequenced was PBMCs. This TCR was sampled from a middle-aged man in good health and CMV-seronegative. The rearrangement uses TRBV28 and TRBJ2-3; no firm D call. The CDR3 DNA reads as TGTGCCAGCGCCGAACCCCCGGTAGATACGCAGTATTTT. Translating it yields CASAEPPVDTQYF. Filled out from reference TRBV28 and TRBJ2-3, the complete variable domain reads DVKVTQSSRYLVKRTGEKVFLECVQDMDHENMFWYRQDPGLGLRLIYFSYDVKMKEKGDIPEGYSVSREKKERFSLILESASTNQTSMYLCASAEPPVDTQYFGPGTRLTVL.